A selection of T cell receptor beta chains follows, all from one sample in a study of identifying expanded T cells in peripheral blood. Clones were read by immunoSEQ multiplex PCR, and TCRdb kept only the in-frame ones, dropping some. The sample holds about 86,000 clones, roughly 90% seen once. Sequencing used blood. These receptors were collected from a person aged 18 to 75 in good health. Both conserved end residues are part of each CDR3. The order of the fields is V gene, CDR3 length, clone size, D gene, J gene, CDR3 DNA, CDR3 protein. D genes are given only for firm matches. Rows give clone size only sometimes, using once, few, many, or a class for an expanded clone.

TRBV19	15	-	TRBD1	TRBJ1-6	TGTGCCAGTAGTAAGGACAGGGCGGAGAATTCACCCCTCCACTTT	CASSKDRAENSPLHF
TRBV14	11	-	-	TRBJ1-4	TGTGCCAGCAGCTCCCTCTTAGTACTGTTTTTT	CASSSLLVLFF
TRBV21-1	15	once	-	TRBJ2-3	TGTGCCAGCAGCAATCCGGGGGCAGCGACAGATACGCAGTATTTT	CASSNPGAATDTQYF
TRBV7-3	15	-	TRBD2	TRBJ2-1	TGTGCCAGCAGCATCGGACTAGCGGGAGCACGTGAGCAGTTCTTC	CASSIGLAGAREQFF
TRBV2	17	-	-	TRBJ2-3	TGTGCCAGCAGTCCCGCTTTCGGGGCAACTAGCACAGATACGCAGTATTTT	CASSPAFGATSTDTQYF
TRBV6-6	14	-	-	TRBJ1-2	TGTGCCAGCAGTTACTCGGGGCAGGAGGACGGCTACACCTTC	CASSYSGQEDGYTF
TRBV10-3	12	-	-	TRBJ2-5	TGTGCCATTTCGGGGCTCCAAGAGACCCAGTACTTC	CAISGLQETQYF
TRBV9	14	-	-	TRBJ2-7	TGTGCCAGCAGCGTAGATCACCTTACCTACGAGCAGTACTTC	CASSVDHLTYEQYF
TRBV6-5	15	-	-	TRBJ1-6	TGTGCCAGCAGTCTCGGGCCCGTTCATAATTCACCCCTCCACTTT	CASSLGPVHNSPLHF
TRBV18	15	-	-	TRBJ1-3	TGTGCCAGCTCACGTGGGTCGGACTCTGGAAACACCATATATTTT	CASSRGSDSGNTIYF
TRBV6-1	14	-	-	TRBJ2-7	TGTGCCAGCAGTCCAAGTTTTCTAGCAGGCGAGCAGTACTTC	CASSPSFLAGEQYF
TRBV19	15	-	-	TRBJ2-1	TGTGCCAGTAGTATTTGGGGCGGGCCCTACAATGAGCAGTTCTTC	CASSIWGGPYNEQFF
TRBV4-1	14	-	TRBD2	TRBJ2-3	TGCGCCAGCGCGACTAGCGGGGGCACAGATACGCAGTATTTT	CASATSGGTDTQYF
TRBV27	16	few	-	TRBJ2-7	TGTGCCAGCAGTTATTCGGCGAACAGTTTAACCTACGAGCAGTACTTC	CASSYSANSLTYEQYF
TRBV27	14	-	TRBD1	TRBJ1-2	TGTGCCAGCAGAAGGCTCGGGACAGATGGTGGCTACACCTTC	CASRRLGTDGGYTF
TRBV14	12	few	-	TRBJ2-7	TGTGCCAGCAGCCTTAGCGCGTTCGAGCAGTACTTC	CASSLSAFEQYF
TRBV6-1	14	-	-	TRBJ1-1	TGTGCCAGCAGTGAAGATATGGAGAACACTGAAGCTTTCTTT	CASSEDMENTEAFF
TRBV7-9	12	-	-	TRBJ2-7	TGTGCCAGCAGCTTAGCCAACTACGAGCAGTACTTC	CASSLANYEQYF
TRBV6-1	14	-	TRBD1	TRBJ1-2	TGTGCCAGCAGTGACCTGGACAGGGGGCTGGGCTACACCTTC	CASSDLDRGLGYTF
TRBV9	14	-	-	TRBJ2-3	TGTGCCAGCAGCGTGGCGGAAGGCACAGATACGCAGTATTTT	CASSVAEGTDTQYF
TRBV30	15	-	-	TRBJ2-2	TGTGCCTGGAGTCGGGGGACCAAGAACACCGGGGAGCTGTTTTTT	CAWSRGTKNTGELFF
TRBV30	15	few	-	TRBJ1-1	TGTGCCTGGAGTTCTACCGGTGGCCCCTACACTGAAGCTTTCTTT	CAWSSTGGPYTEAFF
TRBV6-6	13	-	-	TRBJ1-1	TGTGCCAGCAGTTACCCTCAACACACTGAAGCTTTCTTT	CASSYPQHTEAFF
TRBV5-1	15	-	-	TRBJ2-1	TGCGCCAGCAGCTTGGCGGCAGGGAACTCCAATGAGCAGTTCTTC	CASSLAAGNSNEQFF
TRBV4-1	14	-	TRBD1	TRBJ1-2	TGCGCCAGCAGCCGAGAAGGACAGGGCCATGGCTACACCTTC	CASSREGQGHGYTF
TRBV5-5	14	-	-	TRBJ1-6	TGTGCCAGCAGCTGGGGACGGGATAATTCACCCCTCCACTTT	CASSWGRDNSPLHF
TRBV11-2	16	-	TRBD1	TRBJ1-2	TGTGCCAGCAGCTCCTCCGGGACAGGGCTCCCCTATGGCTACACCTTC	CASSSSGTGLPYGYTF
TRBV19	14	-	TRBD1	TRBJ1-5	TGTGCCAGTAAGAGGACAGGGGAAGTTCAGCCCCAGCATTTT	CASKRTGEVQPQHF
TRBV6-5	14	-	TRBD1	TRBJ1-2	TGTGCCAGCAGTACGACAGGGACTCTCGGTGGCTACACCTTC	CASSTTGTLGGYTF
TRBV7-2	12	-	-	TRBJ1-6	TGTGCCAGCACCCTTCGGCAGGTCACTATCAACTTT	CASTLRQVTINF
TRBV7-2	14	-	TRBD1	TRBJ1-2	TGTGCCAGCAGCTTAACAGGACAGGGGGCTGGCTACACCTTC	CASSLTGQGAGYTF
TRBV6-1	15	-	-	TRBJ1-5	TGTGCCAGCAGCCCCCTACTACCGGGCAATCAGCCCCAGCATTTT	CASSPLLPGNQPQHF
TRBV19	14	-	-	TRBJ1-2	TGTGCCAGTAGTATTGGGACGGGGAACTATGGCTACACCTTC	CASSIGTGNYGYTF
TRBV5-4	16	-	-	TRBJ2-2	TGTGCCAGCAGCTTGAGAGGGTCGGCAAACACCGGGGAGCTGTTTTTT	CASSLRGSANTGELFF
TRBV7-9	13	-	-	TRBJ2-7	TGTGCCAGCAGCCCTCCCGGAGGTTGGGAGCAGTACTTC	CASSPPGGWEQYF
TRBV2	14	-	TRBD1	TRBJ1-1	TGTGCCAGCGGGGGACAGGGGATTAACACTGAAGCTTTCTTT	CASGGQGINTEAFF
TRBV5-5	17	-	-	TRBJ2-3	TGTGCCAGCAGTTACGCGATCGCGGGCGGCGGCACAGATACGCAGTATTTT	CASSYAIAGGGTDTQYF
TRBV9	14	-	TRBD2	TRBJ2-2	TGTGCCAGCAGCCCCGAGCGGGGCACCGGGGAGCTGTTTTTT	CASSPERGTGELFF
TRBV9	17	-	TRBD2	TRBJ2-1	TGTGCCAGCAGCCTACTAGCGGGGGTACCCTCCTACAATGAGCAGTTCTTC	CASSLLAGVPSYNEQFF
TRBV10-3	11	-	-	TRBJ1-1	TGTGCCATCAGTGAAGGGAGTGAAGCTTTCTTT	CAISEGSEAFF
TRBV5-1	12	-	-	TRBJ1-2	TGCGCCAGCAGCTTACCGGGATCTGGCTACACCTTC	CASSLPGSGYTF
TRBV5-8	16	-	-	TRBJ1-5	TGTGCCAGCAGCTTGGGAGTTGGGCAGGTAAATCAGCCCCAGCATTTT	CASSLGVGQVNQPQHF
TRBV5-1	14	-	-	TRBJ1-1	TGCGCCAGCAGCAGCCGGGTCTTGAACACTGAAGCTTTCTTT	CASSSRVLNTEAFF
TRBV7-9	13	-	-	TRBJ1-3	TGTGCCAGCCGGGGGGAGGCTGGAAACACCATATATTTT	CASRGEAGNTIYF
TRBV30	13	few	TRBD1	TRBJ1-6	TGTGCCGGTGCGGGACAGGGCCTCAGGCCCCTCCACTTT	CAGAGQGLRPLHF
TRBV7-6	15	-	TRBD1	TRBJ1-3	TGTGCCAGCAGCTTAGGGGACAGCCCTGGAAACACCATATATTTT	CASSLGDSPGNTIYF
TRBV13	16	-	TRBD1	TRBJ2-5	TGTGCCAGCAGCCCATCCCGACAGGGCCCTCGGGAGACCCAGTACTTC	CASSPSRQGPRETQYF
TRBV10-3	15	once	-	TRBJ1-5	TGTGCCATCAAGAGGGACGGGGCTAGCAATCAGCCCCAGCATTTT	CAIKRDGASNQPQHF
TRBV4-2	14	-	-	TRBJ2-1	TGTGCCAGCAGCCCGGGGAGAGATCCAAATGAGCAGTTCTTC	CASSPGRDPNEQFF
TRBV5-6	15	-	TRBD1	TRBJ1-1	TGTGCCAGCAGCTACGGGACAGGACAGAACACTGAAGCTTTCTTT	CASSYGTGQNTEAFF
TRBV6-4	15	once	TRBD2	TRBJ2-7	TGTGCCAGCAGCGCTCAACCGGGACTATCCTACGAGCAGTACTTC	CASSAQPGLSYEQYF
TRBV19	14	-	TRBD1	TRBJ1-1	TGTGCCAGTAGTATAGCGGGACAGGGCGGTACGGCTTTCTTT	CASSIAGQGGTAFF